These 25 T cell receptor beta chains were sequenced from one sample in a study of T cells in localized non-small cell lung cancer. Data came from immunoSEQ multiplex PCR; TCRdb stores just in-frame clones and leaves some out. Of about 79,000 clones in the sample, about 83% were seen once. The sequencing here drew on peripheral blood, taken before any cancer treatment. Source of these receptors: a female donor older than 55 with stage I lung adenocarcinoma.

The V and J genes are TRBV18 and TRBJ2-7, with D possibly being TRBD1 (6 bases). CDR3 length: 13 residues. The ends were cut back, 6 bases at V and 2 bases at J, with 11 bases in the middle. CDR1 and CDR2 from the germline V gene are KGHSH and LQKENI. CDR3 sequence (DNA): TGTGCCAGCTCCCCCCGGGACACCTACGAGCAGTACTTC. As protein: CASSPRDTYEQYF.

This chain uses TRBV9 with TRBJ2-2; possible D gene TRBD1, 6 bases. CDR3 length: 15 residues. Germline CDR1 reads SGDLS; CDR2 reads YYNGEE. V dropped 0 bases and J dropped 2 bases, with 8 bases sitting between them. The CDR3: CASSVGGGNTGELFF. The CDR3, as DNA: TGTGCCAGCAGCGTAGGAGGGGGAAACACCGGGGAGCTGTTTTTT.

V usage is TRBV18 and J usage is TRBJ2-1; a weak D match, TRBD2 (5 bases). The CDR3 runs 15 residues. Germline V gives CDR1 KGHSH, CDR2 LQKENI. Trimming cost V 3 bases and J 4 bases, with 13 bases left between them. The CDR3 loop is CASSPGADLYNEQFF. The CDR3 DNA sequence: TGTGCCAGCTCACCTGGAGCGGATCTTTACAATGAGCAGTTCTTC.

V gene TRBV28 combines with J gene TRBJ1-2, with D possibly TRBD1 on 5 matching bases. CDR3 length equals 13 residues. Trimming took off 6 bases at V and 4 bases at J, with 12 bases between the two ends. Germline loops: CDR1 MDHEN, CDR2 SYDVKM. The CDR3 region is CASREPGRYGYTF. The CDR3 DNA is TGTGCCAGCAGGGAACCGGGGCGCTATGGCTACACCTTC.

The rearrangement links TRBV5-1 to TRBJ2-7, with TRBD2 matching 7 bases. The J segment lost 4 bases and the V segment lost 4 bases, leaving 17 bases of the junction unmatched. This CDR3 has 17 residues. Looked up from germline, CDR1 is SGHRS and CDR2 is YFSETQ. CDR3 sequence (DNA): TGCGCCAGCAGCCCACAACCTAGAGGCGGGGGACTTTACGAGCAGTACTTC. It translates to CASSPQPRGGGLYEQYF.

J is TRBJ2-7 and V is TRBV11-2; 8 bases fit TRBD1. Germline CDR1 is SGHAT and CDR2 is FQNNGV. The CDR3 extends over 15 amino acids. V shed 5 bases, J shed 1 base, and the junction held 7 bases outside the gene matches. CDR3 DNA sequence: TGTGCCAGCAGCAACTCAGGGGGCCGTTCCTACGAGCAGTACTTC. Residues: CASSNSGGRSYEQYF.

The sample holds one count of this clone. J is TRBJ1-2 and V is TRBV19; D unresolved. The length of the CDR3 is 15 residues. Germline CDR1 LNHDA, CDR2 SQIVND (reference sequence). V shed 4 bases and J shed 0 bases, with 12 bases lying between them. The CDR3 nucleotides read TGTGCCAGTAGTACCGTTGGCGGAGCTAACTATGGCTACACCTTC. It encodes CASSTVGGANYGYTF.

The chain employs TRBV5-1 and TRBJ1-2; possibly TRBD1 for D (5 bases). The CDR3 spans 15 residues. The germline gives CDR1 SGHRS, CDR2 YFSETQ. Trimming left V 0 bases short and J 6 bases short, with 15 bases between. The CDR3 DNA reads as TGCGCCAGCAGCTTGGGCAGGGCTCAATCCAATGGCTACACCTTC. Encoded protein: CASSLGRAQSNGYTF.

The chain carries TRBV5-4 and TRBJ2-1, with D possibly TRBD2 on 6 matching bases. Trimming stripped 2 bases from V and 5 bases from J, with 14 bases between. Germline assignment: CDR1 SGHNT and CDR2 YYREEE (reference sequence). The CDR3 contains 15 residues. The CDR3 reads CASSFPGRTDNEQFF. CDR3 bases: TGTGCCAGCAGCTTTCCGGGGAGGACTGACAATGAGCAGTTCTTC.

The chain uses TRBV21-1 and TRBJ2-7; the table calls TRBD1, which could not be checked here. TRBV21-1 represents a pseudogene. This CDR3 contains 17 residues. This chain's CDR3 is CASSKEGGTGSSYEQYF. The CDR3 DNA is TGTGCCAGCAGCAAAGAGGGAGGGACAGGCAGCTCCTACGAGCAGTACTTC.

The rearrangement uses TRBV18 and TRBJ1-2; 9 nucleotides agree with TRBD1. Germline V gene data show CDR1 as KGHSH and CDR2 as LQKENI. The CDR3 loop spans 15 amino acids. V was pared by 3 bases and J by 2 bases, with 4 bases of the junction left unmatched. In DNA form, the CDR3 reads TGTGCCAGCTCACCTTCCGGGACAGGGAACTATGGCTACACCTTC. Amino acids: CASSPSGTGNYGYTF.

This clone was detected only a few times. The chain links TRBV19 to TRBJ2-1; D not resolved. With 6 bases removed from V and 6 bases from J, the gap between germline ends came to 21 bases. CDR1 and CDR2 from the germline V gene are LNHDA and SQIVND (reference sequence). The CDR3 covers 16 residues. The CDR3 loop reads CASSSFIGVVRNEQFF. CDR3 sequence (DNA): TGTGCCAGTAGCTCTTTTATTGGGGTGGTACGCAATGAGCAGTTCTTC.

This chain connects TRBV5-5 to TRBJ1-3; D is uncertain. The CDR3 extends over 15 amino acids. V lost 0 bases and J lost 0, with 7 bases in between. Germline CDR1 SGHKS, CDR2 YYEKEE (reference sequence). CDR3 sequence reads: CASSLGGSSGNTIYF. Written as DNA, the CDR3 is TGTGCCAGCAGCTTGGGAGGCAGCTCTGGAAACACCATATATTTT.

This sequence joins TRBV27 and TRBJ2-7, with 10 nucleotides matching TRBD1. V lost 6 bases to trimming and J lost 5 bases; unmatched junction nucleotides: 7. The CDR3 extends over 14 amino acids. Germline V gene data show CDR1 as MNHEY and CDR2 as SMNVEV (reference sequence). CDR3: CASRIVGQGNEQYF. The CDR3, as DNA: TGTGCCAGCAGAATCGTGGGACAGGGGAACGAGCAGTACTTC.

This clone was seen a few times. V gene TRBV11-2 combines with J gene TRBJ2-7; 8 bases are shared with TRBD2. Germline-derived CDR1 and CDR2 are SGHAT and FQNNGV. This CDR3 contains 14 residues. V was pared by 4 bases and J by 2 bases, with 4 bases of the junction left unmatched. This CDR3 is CASSSLAGPYEQYF. Here the CDR3 DNA reads TGTGCCAGCAGCTCTTTAGCGGGGCCCTACGAGCAGTACTTC.

The chain is built from TRBV10-2 and TRBJ1-2; D is ambiguous. V was clipped by 3 bases and J by 3 bases, with 8 bases between them. Per germline, CDR1 WSHSY and CDR2 SAAADI. The CDR3 is 13 amino acids. This CDR3 is CASSEGIYYGYTF. Here the CDR3 DNA reads TGCGCCAGCAGTGAAGGCATCTACTATGGCTACACCTTC.

This clone was seen at least ten times. The chain uses TRBV6-1 and TRBJ1-1; D might be TRBD1 (5 bases). Germline-derived CDR1 and CDR2 are MNHNS and SASEGT. V was trimmed by 2 bases and J by 0 bases, leaving 10 bases between them. CDR3 length: 15 residues. The CDR3 bases are TGTGCCAGCAGTGAACAGGGAGGGATGAACACTGAAGCTTTCTTT. Amino acids: CASSEQGGMNTEAFF.

The chain links TRBV5-4 to TRBJ1-6; 8 bases agree with TRBD1. Germline CDR1 is SGHNT and CDR2 is YYREEE (reference sequence). The CDR3 totals 15 residues. Unmatched junction bases numbered 10, after V lost 7 bases and J lost 7 bases. CDR3 in DNA: TGTGCCAGCTCCCGGCAGGACAGGGTGAATTCACCCCTCCACTTT. Translating gives CASSRQDRVNSPLHF.

The rearrangement uses TRBV7-3 and TRBJ2-7; tentatively, D is TRBD2 (6 bases). This CDR3 comprises 15 residues. V was cut by 3 bases and J by 4 bases, with 16 bases left in between. In germline, CDR1 is SGHTA, CDR2 FQGTGA. In nucleotides, the CDR3 is TGTGCCAGCAGCTTTTTGGAGGGCCCCGGGTACGAGCAGTACTTC. Translation: CASSFLEGPGYEQYF.

The gene calls are TRBV13 and TRBJ2-3, with TRBD2 matching 7 bases. The germline gives CDR1 PRHDT, CDR2 FYEKMQ (reference sequence). V gave up 2 bases and J gave up 0 bases; unmatched junction bases: 17. CDR3 length equals 20 residues. As DNA, the CDR3 is TGTGCCAGCAGCTTAAAACCTAGCGGCTTAACGGTCGCTAGCACAGATACGCAGTATTTT. Amino acids: CASSLKPSGLTVASTDTQYF.

The V gene is TRBV7-9, the J gene TRBJ1-1; D remains unclear. Trimming cost V 3 bases and J 2 bases, with 4 bases left between them. Germline V gene sequence: CDR1 SEHNR, CDR2 FQNEAQ (reference sequence). The CDR3 contains 12 residues. The CDR3 reads CASSFDNTEAFF. In DNA form, the CDR3 reads TGTGCCAGCAGCTTCGATAACACTGAAGCTTTCTTT. Combining the CDR3 with reference TRBV7-9 and TRBJ1-1 gives the whole variable domain DTGVSQNPRHKITKRGQNVTFRCDPISEHNRLYWYRQTLGQGPEFLTYFQNEAQLEKSRLLSDRFSAERPKGSFSTLEIQRTEQGDSAMYLCASSFDNTEAFFGQGTRLTVV.

V usage is TRBV4-1 and J usage is TRBJ2-7, with 8 nucleotides matching TRBD1. CDR3 length equals 14 residues. V lost 5 bases, J lost 2 bases, and 5 bases stayed unmatched. CDR1 MGHRA and CDR2 YSYEKL come from the germline V gene. The CDR3 DNA reads as TGCGCCAGCAGCTCTTGGGACAGGCCCTACGAGCAGTACTTC. This encodes CASSSWDRPYEQYF.

J is TRBJ1-1 and V is TRBV11-1; D may be TRBD1 (5 bases). Trimming left V 3 bases short and J 5 bases short, with 10 bases between. The CDR3 has 13 residues. Germline V gene sequence: CDR1 SGHAT, CDR2 FQDESV (reference sequence). CDR3 loop: CASSLGKGTEAFF. CDR3 nucleotides: TGTGCCAGCAGCTTGGGGAAGGGGACTGAAGCTTTCTTT.

J is TRBJ1-2 and V is TRBV5-4; the match to TRBD1 covers 8 bases. Germline trimming cut 2 bases from V and 8 bases from J; bases unmatched to any gene: 11. The CDR3 spans 15 residues. The germline gives CDR1 SGHNT, CDR2 YYREEE (reference sequence). In nucleotides, the CDR3 is TGTGCCAGCAGCTTATACGGACAGGGTCGGGGAGGCTACACCTTC. This codes for CASSLYGQGRGGYTF.

The chain employs TRBV14 and TRBJ2-5; 9 bases fit TRBD1. This CDR3 is built from 15 residues. Germline values: CDR1 SGHDN, CDR2 FVKESK. V shed 3 bases and J 6 bases; nucleotides not matched to a gene: 8. This CDR3 is CASSHGTGPIQTQYF. In DNA, the CDR3 is TGTGCCAGCAGCCACGGGACAGGGCCTATCCAGACCCAGTACTTC. The full variable domain, completed using reference TRBV14 and TRBJ2-5, is EAGVTQFPSHSVIEKGQTVTLRCDPISGHDNLYWYRRVMGKEIKFLLHFVKESKQDESGMPNNRFLAERTGGTYSTLKVQPAELEDSGVYFCASSHGTGPIQTQYFGPGTRLLVL.